One and the same sample provided the 26 T cell receptor beta chains below, sequenced in a study of OX40 agonist ivuxolimab in advanced cancers. This table comes from immunoSEQ multiplex PCR, and its TCRdb copy is limited to in-frame clones, with some not included. This sample has 45,000 to 55,000 clones, with 83% found just once. The specimen comprised CD4+ or CD8+ T cells sorted from blood, sampled in a trial of the OX40 agonist ivuxolimab. These TCRs come from an adult with an advanced solid tumor such as melanoma, head and neck, liver or kidney cancer.

J is TRBJ2-7 and V is TRBV2, with 10 bases identical to TRBD1. Germline V gene lookup returns CDR1 SNHLY and CDR2 FYNNEI. The CDR3 sequence is 15 residues long. The junction had 9 bases not matched to a gene; V was cut back by 7 bases and J by 3 bases. DNA for the CDR3: TGTGCCAGCACCTCTCCATGGACAGGGGGCTACGAGCAGTACTTC. Its protein is CASTSPWTGGYEQYF. Full variable domain (missing parts from reference TRBV2 and TRBJ2-7): EPEVTQTPSHQVTQMGQEVILRCVPISNHLYFYWYRQILGQKVEFLVSFYNNEISEKSEIFDDQFSVERPDGSNFTLKIRSTKLEDSAMYFCASTSPWTGGYEQYFGPGTRLTVT.

The chain has TRBV7-2 and TRBJ2-5; 12 bases map to TRBD2. Per germline, CDR1 SGHTA and CDR2 FQGNSA. This CDR3 contains 15 residues. J lost 6 bases, V lost 4 bases, and 6 bases had no gene match. The CDR3 sequence is CASSSTSGGGKTQYF. The CDR3 nucleotides are TGTGCCAGCAGCTCGACTAGCGGGGGAGGGAAGACCCAGTACTTC.

The chain links TRBV7-2 to TRBJ1-3, with D perhaps matching TRBD1 (5 bases). Trimming removed 5 bases from V and 0 bases from J, with 20 bases in between. This CDR3 comprises 18 residues. CDR1 is SGHTA, CDR2 FQGNSA, per germline. The CDR3 loop is CASSPSTGGTRSGNTIYF. CDR3 coding DNA: TGTGCCAGCAGCCCCAGCACCGGGGGTACCCGCTCTGGAAACACCATATATTTT.

This chain connects TRBV6-1 to TRBJ2-5; D might be TRBD1 (7 bases). Trimming stripped 4 bases from V and 5 bases from J, with 17 bases between. This CDR3 region has 15 residues. The germline gives CDR1 MNHNS, CDR2 SASEGT. CDR3 residues: CASSVVWSGGETQYF. In DNA, the CDR3 is TGTGCCAGCAGTGTTGTTTGGTCAGGGGGGGAGACCCAGTACTTC.

This chain connects TRBV5-4 to TRBJ2-5, with D possibly being TRBD1 (6 bases). In germline, CDR1 is SGHNT, CDR2 YYREEE (reference sequence). This CDR3 contains 15 residues. V was shortened by 4 bases and J by 2 bases, with 15 bases between the two germline ends. Here the CDR3 DNA reads TGTGCCAGCAGCCAGGAAGGGGGAACTCAAGAGACCCAGTACTTC. The encoded protein is CASSQEGGTQETQYF.

The chain has TRBV6-5 and TRBJ1-1, with D possibly TRBD1 on 5 matching bases. The CDR3 loop spans 15 amino acids. V was cut by 4 bases and J by 0 bases, with 12 bases left in between. CDR1 MNHEY and CDR2 SVGAGI come from the germline V gene. The CDR3 region is CASSSYEGLNTEAFF. CDR3 bases: TGTGCCAGCAGTTCTTACGAGGGACTGAACACTGAAGCTTTCTTT.

Worth noting for this clone: At one boundary the junction diverges from the germline segment, which might be a read error. This sequence joins TRBV7-7 and TRBJ2-5, with 10 bases fitting TRBD2. Germline CDR1 and CDR2: SSHAT and FNYEAQ (reference sequence). This CDR3 region has 15 residues. This CDR3 is CASTPFSGGQETQYF. Here the CDR3 DNA reads TGTGCTAGCACGCCTTTTAGCGGGGGGCAAGAGACCCAGTACTTC.

The gene calls are TRBV9 and TRBJ2-5; 7 nucleotides agree with TRBD1. CDR3 length equals 15 residues. Germline trimming cut 0 bases from V and 5 bases from J; bases unmatched to any gene: 7. The germline V gene encodes CDR1 SGDLS and CDR2 YYNGEE. The CDR3 DNA sequence: TGTGCCAGCAGCGTAGCGGGACAGCTTATGGAGACCCAGTACTTC. This gives the protein CASSVAGQLMETQYF.

The CDR3 bases are TGTGCCAGCAGCTCCCCAGGCGGCAGGACTGGGGCCAACGTCCTGACTTTC. This codes for CASSSPGGRTGANVLTF. This chain connects TRBV11-2 to TRBJ2-6, with D uncertain. The CDR3 covers 17 residues. The V gene's germline CDR1 is SGHAT and CDR2 FQNNGV. V was shortened by 4 bases and J by 2 bases, with 15 bases between the two germline ends.

This clone has only a few counts. The V call is TRBV6-5, the J call TRBJ1-6; D is possibly TRBD1 (5 bases). The V gene lost 0 bases and the J gene lost 8 bases, with 14 bases spanning the gap. The germline V gene encodes CDR1 MNHEY and CDR2 SVGAGI. The CDR3 is 16 amino acids. CDR3 region: CASSYSIQAMDSPLHF. The CDR3 bases are TGTGCCAGCAGTTACTCGATACAGGCGATGGATTCACCCCTCCACTTT.

The chain links TRBV19 to TRBJ1-1; TRBD1 matches at 12 bases. The germline gives CDR1 LNHDA, CDR2 SQIVND (reference sequence). This CDR3 comprises 15 residues. With 11 bases clipped from V and 1 base from J, the junction kept 8 bases outside the gene matches. The DNA of the CDR3 is TGTGCCGTCCGGGACAGGGGGCCGGCGAACACTGAAGCTTTCTTT. Its translation is CAVRDRGPANTEAFF.

The chain employs TRBV7-2 and TRBJ2-3; TRBD2 matches 11 bases. Germline V CDR1 and CDR2: SGHTA, FQGNSA. The V and J ends lost 6 bases and 0 bases, in that order; junction bases with no gene match: 11. The CDR3 length is 18 residues. CDR3 DNA sequence: TGTGCCAGCAGTCTAACAATAGCGGGGGGGCGTAGCACAGATACGCAGTATTTT. Residues: CASSLTIAGGRSTDTQYF.

The chain recombines TRBV5-4 with TRBJ2-3; no clear D. Germline assignment: CDR1 SGHNT and CDR2 YYREEE (reference sequence). This CDR3 is built from 13 residues. V lost 0 bases and J lost 4, with 6 bases in between. The CDR3 loop reads CASSLVGADTQYF. CDR3 sequence (DNA): TGTGCCAGCAGCTTGGTAGGAGCAGATACGCAGTATTTT. Full variable domain (missing parts from reference TRBV5-4 and TRBJ2-3): ETGVTQSPTHLIKTRGQQVTLRCSSQSGHNTVSWYQQALGQGPQFIFQYYREEENGRGNFPPRFSGLQFPNYSSELNVNALELDDSALYLCASSLVGADTQYFGPGTRLTVL.

This sequence joins TRBV10-2 and TRBJ2-7; 14 bases agree with TRBD2. The CDR3 sequence is 16 residues long. V was clipped by 7 bases and J by 1 base; unmatched bases: 6. Germline values: CDR1 WSHSY, CDR2 SAAADI. CDR3 region: CASNGLAGGLSYEQYF. CDR3 nucleotides: TGCGCCAGCAATGGACTAGCGGGGGGTCTTTCCTACGAGCAGTACTTC.

This chain connects TRBV18 to TRBJ2-5; D remains unclear. The germline V gene has CDR1 KGHSH and CDR2 LQKENI. The CDR3 totals 13 residues. Trimming shortened V by 4 bases and J by 5 bases, and 11 bases separated the two germline ends. The CDR3 reads CASSLSYGETQYF. The CDR3 DNA reads as TGTGCCAGCTCACTATCTTATGGCGAGACCCAGTACTTC. Looking up the rest from reference TRBV18 and TRBJ2-5 gives the full variable domain: NAGVMQNPRHLVRRRGQEARLRCSPMKGHSHVYWYRQLPEEGLKFMVYLQKENIIDESGMPKERFSAEFPKEGPSILRIQQVVRGDSAAYFCASSLSYGETQYFGPGTRLLVL.

V usage is TRBV4-1 and J usage is TRBJ2-7; 9 bases map to TRBD1. The CDR3 runs 17 residues. The ends lost 0 bases at V and 4 bases at J; junction bases unmatched: 10. CDR1 is MGHRA, CDR2 YSYEKL, per germline. The CDR3 here is CASSQEWRTGERYEQYF. The CDR3 DNA follows: TGCGCCAGCAGCCAAGAGTGGAGGACAGGGGAACGTTACGAGCAGTACTTC.

V gene TRBV11-2 combines with J gene TRBJ2-5, with TRBD2 matching 14 bases. Germline assignment: CDR1 SGHAT and CDR2 FQNNGV. V shed 8 bases and J 10 bases; nucleotides not matched to a gene: 6. The CDR3 is 13 residues long. The CDR3 sequence: CASGAGLAGGQYF. CDR3 sequence (DNA): TGTGCCAGCGGCGCCGGACTAGCGGGGGGCCAGTACTTC.

The chain carries TRBV5-4 and TRBJ1-6; 7 positions match TRBD1. Germline V lookup: CDR1 SGHNT, CDR2 YYREEE (reference sequence). The CDR3 totals 14 residues. The junction had 4 bases not matched to a gene; V was cut back by 5 bases and J by 5 bases. CDR3 sequence (DNA): TGTGCCAGCAGGGGCGGGACAGATAATTCACCCCTCCACTTT. It codes for CASRGGTDNSPLHF. The full variable domain, in which reference TRBV5-4 and TRBJ1-6 provide the parts outside the CDR3, is ETGVTQSPTHLIKTRGQQVTLRCSSQSGHNTVSWYQQALGQGPQFIFQYYREEENGRGNFPPRFSGLQFPNYSSELNVNALELDDSALYLCASRGGTDNSPLHFGNGTRLTVT.

The chain employs TRBV5-6 and TRBJ2-1, with a possible D match to TRBD1 (6 bases). The CDR3 is 13 amino acids. Germline V gives CDR1 SGHDT, CDR2 YYEEEE. The ends were cut back, 0 bases at V and 12 bases at J, with 13 bases in the middle. CDR3 region: CASSLGQARGQFF. The CDR3 bases are TGTGCCAGCAGCTTGGGACAGGCGAGAGGGCAGTTCTTC.

V gene TRBV7-8 combines with J gene TRBJ2-2, with 9 nucleotides matching TRBD1. The J segment lost 4 bases and the V segment lost 7 bases, leaving 10 bases of the junction unmatched. This CDR3 is 16 amino acids long. CDR1 SGHVS and CDR2 FQNEAQ come from the germline V gene. The CDR3: CASNRRTGGFTGELFF. The CDR3, as DNA: TGTGCCAGCAACCGGCGCACAGGGGGCTTCACCGGGGAGCTGTTTTTT.

This clone was picked up a small number of times. The CDR3 DNA reads as TGTGCCAGTGGGCGGGGCATGAACACTGAAGCTTTCTTT. Translation gives CASGRGMNTEAFF. The J gene is TRBJ1-1, the V gene TRBV19, with a tentative D call TRBD1 (5 bases). CDR1 and CDR2 (germline): LNHDA, SQIVND (reference sequence). The CDR3 is made up of 13 amino acids. With 8 bases removed from V and 0 bases from J, the gap between germline ends came to 10 bases.

This rearrangement joins TRBV11-3 to TRBJ2-3; D is unresolved. The V end was cut by 0 bases, the J end by 2 bases, with 9 bases between. The CDR3 has 15 residues. Germline CDR1 reads SGHNT; CDR2 reads YENEEA. CDR3 sequence (DNA): TGTGCCAGCAGCTTAGAGGGCAGGTCCACAGATACGCAGTATTTT. Encoded protein: CASSLEGRSTDTQYF. The full variable domain, completed using reference TRBV11-3 and TRBJ2-3, is EAGVVQSPRYKIIEKKQPVAFWCNPISGHNTLYWYLQNLGQGPELLIRYENEEAVDDSQLPKDRFSAERLKGVDSTLKIQPAELGDSAVYLCASSLEGRSTDTQYFGPGTRLTVL.

The CDR3 sequence: CASSQTVARLRVTEAFF. DNA of the CDR3: TGCGCCAGCAGTCAGACGGTGGCAAGGTTACGTGTCACTGAAGCTTTCTTT. The chain recombines TRBV23-1 with TRBJ1-1; D uncertain. TRBV23-1 is marked as an open reading frame, function uncertain. Trimming removed 3 bases at V and 4 bases at J, with 21 bases between. The CDR3 length is 17 residues.

The rearrangement uses TRBV7-9 and TRBJ1-2, with TRBD1 matching over 8 bases. There are 13 residues in the CDR3. Trimming removed 2 bases from V and 6 bases from J; junction bases left unmatched: 2. Per germline, CDR1 SEHNR and CDR2 FQNEAQ (reference sequence). The CDR3 DNA sequence: TGTGCCAGCAGCTTACAGGGGGCGGATGGCTACACCTTC. Protein: CASSLQGADGYTF. Full variable domain (remainder filled in from reference TRBV7-9 and TRBJ1-2): DTGVSQNPRHKITKRGQNVTFRCDPISEHNRLYWYRQTLGQGPEFLTYFQNEAQLEKSRLLSDRFSAERPKGSFSTLEIQRTEQGDSAMYLCASSLQGADGYTFGSGTRLTVV.

The rearrangement links TRBV18 to TRBJ1-4, with 7 bases lining up with TRBD1. Germline CDR1 KGHSH, CDR2 LQKENI. J gave up 8 bases and V 1 base, and 4 bases lay outside the gene matches. The CDR3 is 14 residues long. The DNA of the CDR3 is TGTGCCAGCTCACCACAGGGGGCGGTCGAAAAACTGTTTTTT. It yields the protein CASSPQGAVEKLFF.

The J gene is TRBJ2-7, the V gene TRBV7-2, with D possibly matching TRBD2 (5 bases). V was clipped by 2 bases and J by 5 bases, with 13 bases between them. This CDR3 is built from 14 residues. The germline V gene has CDR1 SGHTA and CDR2 FQGNSA. As DNA, the CDR3 is TGTGCCAGCAGCTTACGGCTAGCATGGAACGAGCAGTACTTC. Translating gives CASSLRLAWNEQYF.